Given below is one T cell receptor (beta chain) in context. What it binds is not known. Each CDR3 protein is one row after TCRdb ran MiXCR on the 5' RACE reads. The sample carries some 12,000 distinct CDR3 sequences, approximately 42% recorded once. These data are taken from a study of T cell repertoires and leukemia-associated antigens. Across the whole study: Samples yielded roughly 3 to 5.0 million effective reads each, about 17 million overall. Study-wide results and limits: Specificity and function of the expanded clones need further investigation.

CDR1 and CDR2 from the germline V gene are MDHEN and SYDVKM. The V end lost 6 bases, the J end lost 3 bases, and 27 bases lay between the germline ends. This CDR3 comprises 19 residues. V gene TRBV28 combines with J gene TRBJ2-1, with D possibly TRBD2 on 6 matching bases. What was sequenced was CD3+ T cells sorted from blood and cultured. The source of this sequence is a female donor in good health. The DNA for the CDR3 is TGTGCCAGCAGGCTCGGCGGGGCCGGTGGGCGGACCGACTACAATGAGCAGTTCTTC. Protein sequence: CASRLGGAGGRTDYNEQFF.